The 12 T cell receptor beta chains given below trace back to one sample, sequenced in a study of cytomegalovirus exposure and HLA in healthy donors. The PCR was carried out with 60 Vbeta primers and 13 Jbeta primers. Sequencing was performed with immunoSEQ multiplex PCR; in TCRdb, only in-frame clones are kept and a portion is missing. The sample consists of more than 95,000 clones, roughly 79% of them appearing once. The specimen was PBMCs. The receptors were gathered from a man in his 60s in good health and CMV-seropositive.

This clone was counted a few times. The CDR3 is CAISESYLAGRPDTQYF. CDR3 coding DNA: TGTGCCATCAGTGAGTCGTATCTAGCGGGGCGCCCAGATACGCAGTATTTT. The genes are TRBV10-3 and TRBJ2-3; TRBD2 agrees at 9 bases. Germline V gives CDR1 ENHRY, CDR2 SYGVKD. J was trimmed by 4 bases and V by 0 bases; bases with no gene match: 8. This CDR3 contains 17 residues.

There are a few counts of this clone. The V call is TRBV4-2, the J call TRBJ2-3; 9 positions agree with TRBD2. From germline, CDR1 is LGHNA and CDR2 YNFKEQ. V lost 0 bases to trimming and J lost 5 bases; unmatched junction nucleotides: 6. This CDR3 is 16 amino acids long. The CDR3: CASSQEGGGARDTQYF. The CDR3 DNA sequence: TGTGCCAGCAGCCAAGAGGGCGGGGGGGCACGAGATACGCAGTATTTT.

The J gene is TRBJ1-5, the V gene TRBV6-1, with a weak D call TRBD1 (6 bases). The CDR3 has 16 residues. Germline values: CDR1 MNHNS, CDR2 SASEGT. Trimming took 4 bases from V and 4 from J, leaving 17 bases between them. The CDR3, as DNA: TGTGCCAGCAGTGGAATCGGGGGCGGGAGTAATCAGCCCCAGCATTTT. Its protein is CASSGIGGGSNQPQHF.

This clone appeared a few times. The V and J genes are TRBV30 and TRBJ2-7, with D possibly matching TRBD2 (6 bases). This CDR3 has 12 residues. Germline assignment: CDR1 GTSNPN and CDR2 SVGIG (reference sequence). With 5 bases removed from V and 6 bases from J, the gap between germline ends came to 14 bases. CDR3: CAWGDSGSEQYF. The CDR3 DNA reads TGTGCCTGGGGGGACTCCGGCTCCGAGCAGTACTTC.

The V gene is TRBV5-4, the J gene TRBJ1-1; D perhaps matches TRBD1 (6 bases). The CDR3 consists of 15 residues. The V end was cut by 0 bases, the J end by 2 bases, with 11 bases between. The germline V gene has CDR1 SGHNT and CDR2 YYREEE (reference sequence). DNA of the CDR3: TGTGCCAGCAGCTTGGGGACAGCCCAAAACACTGAAGCTTTCTTT. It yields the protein CASSLGTAQNTEAFF.

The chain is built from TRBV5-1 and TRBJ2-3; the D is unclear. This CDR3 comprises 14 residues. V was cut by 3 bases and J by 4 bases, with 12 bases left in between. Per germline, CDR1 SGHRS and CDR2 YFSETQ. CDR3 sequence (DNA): TGCGCCAGCAGCTCCACTCCGACATCAGATACGCAGTATTTT. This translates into CASSSTPTSDTQYF.

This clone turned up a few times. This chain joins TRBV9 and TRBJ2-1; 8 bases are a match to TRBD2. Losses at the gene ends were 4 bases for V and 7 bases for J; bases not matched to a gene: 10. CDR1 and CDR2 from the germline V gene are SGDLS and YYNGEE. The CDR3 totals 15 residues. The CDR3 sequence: CASSQVAGGGNEQFF. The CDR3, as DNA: TGTGCCAGCAGCCAAGTGGCGGGGGGCGGGAATGAGCAGTTCTTC.

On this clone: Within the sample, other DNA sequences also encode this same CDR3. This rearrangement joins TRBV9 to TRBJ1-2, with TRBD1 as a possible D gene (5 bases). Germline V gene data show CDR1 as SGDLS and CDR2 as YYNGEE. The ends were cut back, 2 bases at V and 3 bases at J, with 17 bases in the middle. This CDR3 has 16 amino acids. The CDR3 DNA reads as TGTGCCAGCAGCGTGGGGGGAGGGCTTGAAGACTATGGCTACACCTTC. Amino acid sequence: CASSVGGGLEDYGYTF.

CDR3 bases: TGTGCCAGCAGCTACGGGACAGGGGGCTTCACTGAAGCTTTCTTT. Protein sequence: CASSYGTGGFTEAFF. The chain joins TRBV5-4 to TRBJ1-1, with 12 bases matching TRBD1. The CDR3 runs 15 residues. Trimming took 3 bases from V and 4 from J; bases not matched to a gene: 4. In germline, CDR1 is SGHNT, CDR2 YYREEE (reference sequence).

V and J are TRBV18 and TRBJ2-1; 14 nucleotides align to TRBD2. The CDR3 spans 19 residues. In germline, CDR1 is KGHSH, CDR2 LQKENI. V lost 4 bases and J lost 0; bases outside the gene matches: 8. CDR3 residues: CASSRLAGGPSSSYNEQFF. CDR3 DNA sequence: TGTGCCAGCTCACGACTAGCGGGGGGGCCGTCCAGCTCCTACAATGAGCAGTTCTTC.

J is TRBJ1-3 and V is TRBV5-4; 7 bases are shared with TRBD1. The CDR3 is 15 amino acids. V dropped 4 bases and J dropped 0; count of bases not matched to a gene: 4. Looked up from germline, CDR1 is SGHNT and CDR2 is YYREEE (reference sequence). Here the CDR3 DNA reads TGTGCCAGCAGCCACCGGGACAGCTCTGGAAACACCATATATTTT. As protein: CASSHRDSSGNTIYF.

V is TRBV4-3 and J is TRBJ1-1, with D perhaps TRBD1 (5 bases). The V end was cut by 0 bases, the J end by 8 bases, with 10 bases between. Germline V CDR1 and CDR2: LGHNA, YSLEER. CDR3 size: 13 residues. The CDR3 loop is CASSQDRAGEAFF. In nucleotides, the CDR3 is TGCGCCAGCAGCCAAGATCGGGCAGGGGAAGCTTTCTTT.